These 12 T cell receptor beta chains were sequenced from one sample in a study of regulatory T cells in long-lasting Graves disease. Arm-PCR of CDR3 regions and iRepertoire HTBI primers were the basis on which TCR beta libraries were built. A single record per CDR3 protein comes from TCRdb applying MiXCR to the multiplex PCR reads. The sample holds 400,000 to 500,000 distinct CDR3 sequences, approximately 21% seen once. Described time point: persistent/refractory GD, antithyroid drugs over 5 years with positive TRAb. Extracted RNA from PBMCs served as the source of the TCR library. The material was peripheral blood mononuclear cells (PBMCs), obtained when the disease was refractory, from a patient treated with antithyroid drugs. These receptors all come from a female donor with Graves disease.

Comment on this clonotype: This clone may be a read error of a much larger clone one base away. This CDR3 is missing its conserved last phenylalanine or tryptophan, likely due to a read error. V usage is TRBV29-1 and J usage is TRBJ1-1; D is ambiguous. The CDR3 sequence is 13 residues long. V lost 6 bases, J lost 2 bases, and 13 bases lay in between. Germline V gene sequence: CDR1 SQVTM, CDR2 ANQGSEA. CDR3 in DNA: TGCAGCGTCCTAATGGACGGAAACACTGAAGCTTTCCTT. This codes for CSVLMDGNTEAFL.

This clonotype has at least ten counts. V usage is TRBV7-8 and J usage is TRBJ1-1, with D hard to call. Germline assignment: CDR1 SGHVS and CDR2 FQNEAQ. The V and J ends lost 3 bases and 4 bases respectively, with 15 bases between them. This CDR3 has 15 residues. This chain's CDR3 is CASSLVSLGFTEAFF. CDR3 nucleotide sequence: TGTGCCAGCAGCTTGGTTAGTCTTGGTTTCACTGAAGCTTTCTTT.

The table lists this clonotype with a few counts. Sequence at one end of the junction differs from germline and may be a read error. The V call is TRBV30, the J call TRBJ2-5; unclear D gene. There are 13 residues in the CDR3. Germline V lookup: CDR1 GTSNPN, CDR2 SVGIG (reference sequence). As DNA, the CDR3 is TGTGCCCGGAGTCCCTATGGCCAAGGGACCCAGTACTTC. Its translation is CARSPYGQGTQYF.

In this sample, this clonotype turned up many times. CDR3 sequence reads: CASNAGLAGGEETQYF. The CDR3 DNA reads TGTGCCAGCAACGCGGGACTAGCGGGGGGTGAAGAGACCCAGTACTTC. This rearrangement joins TRBV7-8 to TRBJ2-5; TRBD2 matches 15 bases. The germline gives CDR1 SGHVS, CDR2 FQNEAQ. The CDR3 has 16 residues. With 7 bases clipped from V and 3 bases from J, the junction kept 6 bases outside the gene matches. The complete variable domain, with remaining parts taken from reference TRBV7-8 and TRBJ2-5, reads GAGVSQSPRYKVAKRGQDVALRCDPISGHVSLFWYQQALGQGPEFLTYFQNEAQLDKSGLPSDRFFAERPEGSVSTLKIQRTQQEDSAVYLCASNAGLAGGEETQYFGPGTRLLVL.

J is TRBJ2-7 and V is TRBV6-1, with 9 bases that match TRBD2. The V gene's germline CDR1 is MNHNS and CDR2 SASEGT. V gave up 6 bases and J gave up 4 bases; unmatched junction bases: 7. This CDR3 is built from 14 residues. CDR3 DNA sequence: TGTGCCAGCAGGATTAGCGGGAGAGGATACGAGCAGTACTTC. This gives the protein CASRISGRGYEQYF.

This clonotype was seen many times. The chain has TRBV12-5 and TRBJ1-2; D is possibly TRBD1 (6 bases). Looked up from germline, CDR1 is LGHNT and CDR2 is FRNRAP. The CDR3 sequence is 17 residues long. The V gene lost 0 bases and the J gene lost 7 bases, with 21 bases spanning the gap. The CDR3 DNA reads TGTGCTAGTGGTTTGGTACGGGACAAGTATGTGGCTGGTGGCTACACCTTC. It codes for CASGLVRDKYVAGGYTF.

V gene TRBV6-2 or TRBV6-3 combines with J gene TRBJ2-7, with D possibly matching TRBD2 (6 bases). V was cut by 5 bases and J by 0 bases, with 17 bases left in between. Germline assignment: CDR1 MNHEY and CDR2 SVGEGT. The CDR3 has 16 residues. CDR3 coding DNA: TGTGCCAGCAGTGAAGGAGGGATCCACCACTCCTACGAGCAGTACTTC. Protein product: CASSEGGIHHSYEQYF.

The chain joins TRBV19 to TRBJ2-1, with a tentative D call TRBD2 (5 bases). Between the trimmed V and J ends, which lost 4 bases and 0 bases, there was a span of 13 bases. Germline V lookup: CDR1 LNHDA, CDR2 SQIVND (reference sequence). The CDR3 loop spans 16 amino acids. The CDR3 nucleotides are TGTGCCAGTAGTACCAACAGCGGCAGCTCCTACAATGAGCAGTTCTTC. Amino acids: CASSTNSGSSYNEQFF. The complete variable domain, with remaining parts taken from reference TRBV19 and TRBJ2-1, reads DGGITQSPKYLFRKEGQNVTLSCEQNLNHDAMYWYRQDPGQGLRLIYYSQIVNDFQKGDIAEGYSVSREKKESFPLTVTSAQKNPTAFYLCASSTNSGSSYNEQFFGPGTRLTVL.

In its sample, this clonotype was seen many times. This chain joins TRBV28 and TRBJ1-2; 7 bases fit TRBD1. The CDR3 runs 16 residues. Germline V gives CDR1 MDHEN, CDR2 SYDVKM. V lost 6 bases to trimming and J lost 4 bases; unmatched junction nucleotides: 14. Here the CDR3 reads CASRAGWGQQSYGYTF. The CDR3, as DNA: TGTGCCAGCAGGGCAGGATGGGGACAGCAGAGCTATGGCTACACCTTC.

This clonotype was recorded at least ten times. This chain links TRBV13 with TRBJ1-6; TRBD1 aligns across 7 bases. V shed 5 bases and J 0 bases; nucleotides not matched to a gene: 4. The germline V gene has CDR1 PRHDT and CDR2 FYEKMQ (reference sequence). The CDR3 runs to 16 residues. This CDR3 reads CASSQGQSSYNSPLHF. The CDR3 DNA is TGTGCCAGCAGCCAGGGACAGAGCTCCTATAATTCACCCCTCCACTTT.

This clonotype was recorded a few times. The chain recombines TRBV7-9 with TRBJ2-5; TRBD1 aligns across 7 bases. The CDR3 extends over 15 amino acids. In germline, CDR1 is SEHNR, CDR2 FQNEAQ (reference sequence). V was clipped by 4 bases and J by 2 bases; unmatched bases: 7. CDR3 in DNA: TGTGCCAGCAGCTCCCGGGACAGCGCGCAAGAGACCCAGTACTTC. This sequence encodes CASSSRDSAQETQYF.

The chain carries TRBV6-2 or TRBV6-3 and TRBJ2-7; weak D call: TRBD1 (6 bases). Trimming pared 0 bases from V and 5 bases from J, leaving 14 bases between. Germline V gene data show CDR1 as MNHEY and CDR2 as SVGEGT. This CDR3 contains 15 residues. CDR3 bases: TGTGCCAGCAGTTACTCGGGCCAAACAGGGAACGAGCAGTACTTC. Translated, it gives CASSYSGQTGNEQYF.